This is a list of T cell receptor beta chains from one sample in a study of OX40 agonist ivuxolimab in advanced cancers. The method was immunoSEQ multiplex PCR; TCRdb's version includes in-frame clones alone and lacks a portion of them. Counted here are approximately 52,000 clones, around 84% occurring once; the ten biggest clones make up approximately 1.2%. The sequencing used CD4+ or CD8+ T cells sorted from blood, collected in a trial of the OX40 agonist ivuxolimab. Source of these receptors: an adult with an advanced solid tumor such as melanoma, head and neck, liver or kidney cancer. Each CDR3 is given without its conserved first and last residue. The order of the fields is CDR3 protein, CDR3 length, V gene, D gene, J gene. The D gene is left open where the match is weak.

CDR3 protein: ASSLVRGYEQY
CDR3 length: 11
V gene: TRBV5-4
D gene: -
J gene: TRBJ2-7

CDR3 protein: ASSLGASYEQY
CDR3 length: 11
V gene: TRBV18
D gene: -
J gene: TRBJ2-7

CDR3 protein: ASSQRRGQRTYEQY
CDR3 length: 14
V gene: TRBV7-8
D gene: -
J gene: TRBJ2-7

CDR3 protein: ASSLRDRDLRPQH
CDR3 length: 13
V gene: TRBV19
D gene: TRBD1
J gene: TRBJ1-5

CDR3 protein: ASSQDLRGGWTGGYYEQF
CDR3 length: 18
V gene: TRBV4-2
D gene: TRBD1
J gene: TRBJ2-1

CDR3 protein: ASSIGQEPFSSYEQY
CDR3 length: 15
V gene: TRBV19
D gene: -
J gene: TRBJ2-7

CDR3 protein: ASSPWTDYGYT
CDR3 length: 11
V gene: TRBV5-1
D gene: -
J gene: TRBJ1-2

CDR3 protein: ASSLSRNTGELF
CDR3 length: 12
V gene: TRBV11-3
D gene: -
J gene: TRBJ2-2

CDR3 protein: ASSQGGQGEKLF
CDR3 length: 12
V gene: TRBV28
D gene: TRBD1
J gene: TRBJ1-4

CDR3 protein: ASSAPPRDTQY
CDR3 length: 11
V gene: TRBV4-1
D gene: -
J gene: TRBJ2-3

CDR3 protein: ASSQDAVNTEAF
CDR3 length: 12
V gene: TRBV7-3
D gene: -
J gene: TRBJ1-1

CDR3 protein: ASSLAVGTSGDYNEQF
CDR3 length: 16
V gene: TRBV11-3
D gene: TRBD2
J gene: TRBJ2-1

CDR3 protein: ASSLGPDYEQY
CDR3 length: 11
V gene: TRBV28
D gene: -
J gene: TRBJ2-7

CDR3 protein: ASSSGTSGTDTQY
CDR3 length: 13
V gene: TRBV11-3
D gene: TRBD2
J gene: TRBJ2-3

CDR3 protein: ASSLATPGANVLT
CDR3 length: 13
V gene: TRBV7-9
D gene: -
J gene: TRBJ2-6

CDR3 protein: ASSAGWERSNYGYT
CDR3 length: 14
V gene: TRBV5-4
D gene: -
J gene: TRBJ1-2

CDR3 protein: ASSLRRGAPLH
CDR3 length: 11
V gene: TRBV7-2
D gene: -
J gene: TRBJ1-6

CDR3 protein: AISVKVGETQY
CDR3 length: 11
V gene: TRBV10-3
D gene: -
J gene: TRBJ2-5

CDR3 protein: ASSRDAYEQY
CDR3 length: 10
V gene: TRBV19
D gene: -
J gene: TRBJ2-7

CDR3 protein: AISEAGGYEQY
CDR3 length: 11
V gene: TRBV10-3
D gene: TRBD2
J gene: TRBJ2-7

CDR3 protein: ASSTDRRKLF
CDR3 length: 10
V gene: TRBV19
D gene: -
J gene: TRBJ1-4

CDR3 protein: ASSGGRPGGYNSPLH
CDR3 length: 15
V gene: TRBV4-1
D gene: -
J gene: TRBJ1-6

CDR3 protein: ASSQDQTGDYEQY
CDR3 length: 13
V gene: TRBV4-2
D gene: TRBD1
J gene: TRBJ2-7

CDR3 protein: ASSPPAGGAYYEQY
CDR3 length: 14
V gene: TRBV18
D gene: TRBD2
J gene: TRBJ2-7

CDR3 protein: AINDRLNTEAF
CDR3 length: 11
V gene: TRBV10-3
D gene: -
J gene: TRBJ1-1

CDR3 protein: ASSLVPDINEKLF
CDR3 length: 13
V gene: TRBV5-6
D gene: -
J gene: TRBJ1-4

CDR3 protein: ASSPGQGLAYGYT
CDR3 length: 13
V gene: TRBV5-4
D gene: TRBD1
J gene: TRBJ1-2

CDR3 protein: ASSQDRLGEQY
CDR3 length: 11
V gene: TRBV4-3
D gene: -
J gene: TRBJ2-7

CDR3 protein: ASSLGGDGETQY
CDR3 length: 12
V gene: TRBV7-2
D gene: -
J gene: TRBJ2-5

CDR3 protein: ASSRTSGVYNEQF
CDR3 length: 13
V gene: TRBV5-1
D gene: TRBD2
J gene: TRBJ2-1

CDR3 protein: ASSLEGPRTDTQY
CDR3 length: 13
V gene: TRBV5-4
D gene: -
J gene: TRBJ2-3

CDR3 protein: ASSVSPGRNTEAF
CDR3 length: 13
V gene: TRBV9
D gene: -
J gene: TRBJ1-1

CDR3 protein: ASRARQEQETQY
CDR3 length: 12
V gene: TRBV7-9
D gene: -
J gene: TRBJ2-5

CDR3 protein: ASKEQGEAKNIQY
CDR3 length: 13
V gene: TRBV6-6
D gene: TRBD1
J gene: TRBJ2-4

CDR3 protein: ASSEAGTVQETQY
CDR3 length: 13
V gene: TRBV2
D gene: TRBD1
J gene: TRBJ2-5

CDR3 protein: AWSVATQEETQY
CDR3 length: 12
V gene: TRBV30
D gene: -
J gene: TRBJ2-5

CDR3 protein: ASSESLRNYEQY
CDR3 length: 12
V gene: TRBV10-2
D gene: -
J gene: TRBJ2-7

CDR3 protein: ASSAWGAVPTEAF
CDR3 length: 13
V gene: TRBV5-1
D gene: -
J gene: TRBJ1-1

CDR3 protein: ASSEYGGRDVSPLH
CDR3 length: 14
V gene: TRBV25-1
D gene: -
J gene: TRBJ1-6

CDR3 protein: ASRTVAGGIDEQF
CDR3 length: 13
V gene: TRBV19
D gene: TRBD2
J gene: TRBJ2-1

CDR3 protein: SARGTDEQY
CDR3 length: 9
V gene: TRBV20-1
D gene: -
J gene: TRBJ2-7

CDR3 protein: ASKGRNNEKLF
CDR3 length: 11
V gene: TRBV27
D gene: -
J gene: TRBJ1-4

CDR3 protein: ASSSKTSGVPNNEQF
CDR3 length: 15
V gene: TRBV4-2
D gene: TRBD2
J gene: TRBJ2-1

CDR3 protein: ASGYQDETQY
CDR3 length: 10
V gene: TRBV12-5
D gene: -
J gene: TRBJ2-5

CDR3 protein: ASRRGLAGDQYTQY
CDR3 length: 14
V gene: TRBV2
D gene: TRBD2
J gene: TRBJ2-3

CDR3 protein: SVRDGTTNEKLF
CDR3 length: 12
V gene: TRBV29-1
D gene: -
J gene: TRBJ1-4